The 6 T cell receptor beta chains below all came from one sample that was sequenced in a study of T-cell reconstitution after alpha-beta-depleted transplantation in children. Unique molecular identifiers tagged the TCRbeta library. TCRdb re-analysed the PCR reads in MiXCR, keeping a single row per CDR3 protein. The table shows hundreds of thousands of distinct CDR3 sequences, with roughly 9% occurring only once. The starting material was PBMCs from the stem cell graft donor, obtained from the stem cell graft. These receptors all come from a human donor who donated a stem cell graft to a child with acute lymphoblastic leukemia.

V gene TRBV6-5 combines with J gene TRBJ2-1; perhaps TRBD1 as D (5 bases). Per germline, CDR1 MNHEY and CDR2 SVGAGI. The CDR3 is made up of 16 amino acids. Trimming shortened V by 2 bases and J by 0 bases, and 11 bases separated the two germline ends. For the CDR3, the DNA is TGTGCCAGCAGTTACCTTGGTCAGGGCTCCTACAATGAGCAGTTCTTC. It encodes CASSYLGQGSYNEQFF.

In this sample, this clonotype turned up many times. The CDR3 coding sequence is TGTGCCATCAGAGGCTATAGCGGGAACCAAGAGACCCAGTACTTC. Protein: CAIRGYSGNQETQYF. The chain is built from TRBV10-3 and TRBJ2-5, with 8 bases aligning to TRBD2. The CDR3 extends over 15 amino acids. Trimming at V came to 6 bases and at J to 0 bases, leaving 6 bases not matched to a gene. CDR1 and CDR2 from the germline V gene are ENHRY and SYGVKD.

The chain joins TRBV18 to TRBJ2-5; D is possibly TRBD1 or TRBD2 (5 bases each). CDR1 KGHSH and CDR2 LQKENI come from the germline V gene. Trimming stripped 3 bases from V and 5 bases from J, with 16 bases between. This CDR3 has 15 residues. The CDR3 sequence: CASSPRRFGGETQYF. The CDR3 region has the DNA TGTGCCAGCTCACCCCGTCGGTTTGGGGGTGAGACCCAGTACTTC.

This clonotype was seen more than once but under ten times. This chain links TRBV5-1 with TRBJ1-6; D remains unclear. The ends were cut back, 4 bases at V and 9 bases at J, with 17 bases in the middle. Germline values: CDR1 SGHRS, CDR2 YFSETQ. The CDR3 is 15 residues long. Here the CDR3 reads CASSRTGPRGSPLHF. The CDR3 coding sequence is TGCGCCAGCAGCCGTACCGGACCTCGAGGTTCACCCCTCCACTTT.

This clonotype appeared a few times. This chain joins TRBV7-9 and TRBJ2-1; TRBD2 matches 11 bases. CDR3 size: 16 residues. J lost 10 bases, V lost 5 bases, and 13 bases had no gene match. Germline CDR1 SEHNR, CDR2 FQNEAQ (reference sequence). The chain's CDR3 is CASSVVAGGPPQEQFF. The CDR3 DNA reads as TGTGCCAGCAGCGTCGTAGCGGGGGGGCCTCCTCAAGAGCAGTTCTTC.

Remarks on this clonotype: This sequence may be a read error, since a much larger clone differs from it by one base. The chain is built from TRBV6-2 or TRBV6-3 and TRBJ1-1; D call uncertain. Germline V lookup: CDR1 MNHEY, CDR2 SVGEGT. The CDR3 loop spans 12 amino acids. CDR3 nucleotides: TGTACCAGCAGTGCACGGAACACTGAAGCTTTCTTT. Translation: CTSSARNTEAFF.